The rows below give T cell receptor beta chains drawn from one sample of a study of CD8 T cells in ankylosing spondylitis. Each CDR3 protein is one row after TCRdb ran MiXCR on the 5' RACE reads. The sample holds around 340,000 distinct CDR3 sequences, roughly 15% seen once. Material: blood, either unsorted or a sorted T cell fraction (not recorded which). The source of these receptors is a male donor with ankylosing spondylitis or in good health (not recorded which). Each CDR3 is given with its conserved first and last residue. Fields, in order: V gene, clone size, J gene, D gene, CDR3 protein, CDR3 DNA. The D gene is left open where the match is weak. Some rows have no size entry. The others give once, few or many, or a class for an expanded clone.

V gene: TRBV20-1
clone size: .
J gene: TRBJ2-3
D gene: .
CDR3 protein: CSANVIAALSTDTQYF
CDR3 DNA: TGCAGTGCTAACGTAATAGCGGCTCTTAGCACAGATACGCAGTATTTT

V gene: TRBV5-1
clone size: few
J gene: TRBJ2-1
D gene: .
CDR3 protein: CASSGAGDEQFF
CDR3 DNA: TGCGCCAGCAGCGGAGCGGGTGATGAGCAGTTCTTC

V gene: TRBV5-1
clone size: .
J gene: TRBJ2-3
D gene: TRBD1
CDR3 protein: CASSFRDRRTDTQYF
CDR3 DNA: TGCGCCAGCAGCTTCAGGGACAGGAGGACAGATACGCAGTATTTT

V gene: TRBV5-6
clone size: many
J gene: TRBJ1-2
D gene: TRBD1
CDR3 protein: CASSLLQGAGGYTF
CDR3 DNA: TGTGCCAGCAGCTTGCTACAGGGGGCTGGTGGCTACACCTTC

V gene: TRBV20-1
clone size: few
J gene: TRBJ1-6
D gene: .
CDR3 protein: CSARTLGGGENSPLHF
CDR3 DNA: TGCAGTGCTAGAACCCTTGGCGGAGGGGAGAATTCACCCCTCCACTTT

V gene: TRBV9
clone size: few
J gene: TRBJ2-5
D gene: .
CDR3 protein: CASSVGQAYQETQYF
CDR3 DNA: TGTGCCAGCAGCGTAGGACAGGCATATCAAGAGACCCAGTACTTC

V gene: TRBV5-1
clone size: few
J gene: TRBJ1-2
D gene: .
CDR3 protein: CASSLGDDNYGYTF
CDR3 DNA: TGCGCCAGCAGCTTAGGGGACGATAACTATGGCTACACCTTC

V gene: TRBV12-3/TRBV12-4
clone size: .
J gene: TRBJ1-4
D gene: .
CDR3 protein: CASNTNRRTNEKLFF
CDR3 DNA: TGTGCCAGCAATACCAACAGGCGTACTAATGAAAAACTGTTTTTT

V gene: TRBV6-5
clone size: .
J gene: TRBJ2-2
D gene: .
CDR3 protein: CASTKNTGELFF
CDR3 DNA: TGTGCCAGCACAAAGAACACCGGGGAGCTGTTTTTT

V gene: TRBV4-1
clone size: .
J gene: TRBJ1-2
D gene: .
CDR3 protein: CASSHRGGYTF
CDR3 DNA: TGCGCCAGCAGCCATCGGGGGGGCTACACCTTC

V gene: TRBV3-1
clone size: .
J gene: TRBJ1-2
D gene: TRBD1
CDR3 protein: CASSRKDRSYGYTF
CDR3 DNA: TGTGCCAGCAGCCGAAAGGACAGGTCGTATGGCTACACCTTC

V gene: TRBV10-3
clone size: .
J gene: TRBJ2-7
D gene: TRBD1
CDR3 protein: CAIRDPGQGSVYEQYF
CDR3 DNA: TGTGCCATCAGGGATCCGGGACAGGGGAGTGTCTACGAGCAGTACTTC

V gene: TRBV5-1
clone size: .
J gene: TRBJ2-3
D gene: .
CDR3 protein: CASGPGGGSFTDTQYF
CDR3 DNA: TGCGCCAGCGGACCCGGGGGCGGGAGCTTCACAGATACGCAGTATTTT

V gene: TRBV18
clone size: .
J gene: TRBJ2-1
D gene: .
CDR3 protein: CASSPPLRGDNEQFF
CDR3 DNA: TGTGCCAGCTCACCACCGCTTAGGGGTGATAATGAGCAGTTCTTC

V gene: TRBV5-1
clone size: .
J gene: TRBJ2-3
D gene: .
CDR3 protein: CASSLAPLDGTDTQYF
CDR3 DNA: TGCGCCAGCAGCTTGGCGCCCCTAGATGGGACAGATACGCAGTATTTT

V gene: TRBV6-1
clone size: few
J gene: TRBJ2-3
D gene: .
CDR3 protein: CASSPLPAGTSTDTQYF
CDR3 DNA: TGTGCCAGCAGCCCCCTCCCGGCAGGGACTAGCACAGATACGCAGTATTTT

V gene: TRBV5-1
clone size: .
J gene: TRBJ1-2
D gene: .
CDR3 protein: CASSPSTDNYGYTF
CDR3 DNA: TGCGCCAGCAGCCCCTCGACCGACAACTATGGCTACACCTTC

V gene: TRBV30
clone size: once
J gene: TRBJ2-7
D gene: .
CDR3 protein: CAWSVGLSYEQYF
CDR3 DNA: TGTGCCTGGAGCGTCGGTCTTTCCTACGAGCAGTACTTC

V gene: TRBV11-2
clone size: few
J gene: TRBJ2-3
D gene: .
CDR3 protein: CASGDRSTDTQYF
CDR3 DNA: TGTGCCAGCGGAGACAGAAGCACAGATACGCAGTATTTT

V gene: TRBV4-2
clone size: .
J gene: TRBJ2-6
D gene: .
CDR3 protein: CASSPTGSSGANVLTF
CDR3 DNA: TGTGCCAGCAGCCCGACCGGCTCCTCTGGGGCCAACGTCCTGACTTTC

V gene: TRBV7-9
clone size: few
J gene: TRBJ2-3
D gene: .
CDR3 protein: CASSKGPSTDTQYF
CDR3 DNA: TGTGCCAGCAGCAAGGGCCCTAGCACAGATACGCAGTATTTT

V gene: TRBV20-1
clone size: many
J gene: TRBJ2-2
D gene: .
CDR3 protein: CSARTPGGGELFF
CDR3 DNA: TGCAGTGCCAGGACGCCCGGGGGCGGGGAGCTGTTTTTT